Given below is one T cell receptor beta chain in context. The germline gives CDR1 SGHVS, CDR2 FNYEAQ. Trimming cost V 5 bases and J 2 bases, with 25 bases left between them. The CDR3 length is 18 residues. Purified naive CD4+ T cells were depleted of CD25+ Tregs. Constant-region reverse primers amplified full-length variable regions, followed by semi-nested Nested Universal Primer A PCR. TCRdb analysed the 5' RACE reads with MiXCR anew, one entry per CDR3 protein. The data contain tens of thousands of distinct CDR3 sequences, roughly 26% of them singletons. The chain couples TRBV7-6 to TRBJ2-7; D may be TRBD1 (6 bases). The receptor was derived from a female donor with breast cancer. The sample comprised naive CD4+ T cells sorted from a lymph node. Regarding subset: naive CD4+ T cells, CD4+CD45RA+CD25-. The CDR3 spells CASSPMDRQVSLTYEQYF. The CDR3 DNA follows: TGTGCCAGCAGCCCCATGGACAGACAAGTCTCATTGACCTACGAGCAGTACTTC.